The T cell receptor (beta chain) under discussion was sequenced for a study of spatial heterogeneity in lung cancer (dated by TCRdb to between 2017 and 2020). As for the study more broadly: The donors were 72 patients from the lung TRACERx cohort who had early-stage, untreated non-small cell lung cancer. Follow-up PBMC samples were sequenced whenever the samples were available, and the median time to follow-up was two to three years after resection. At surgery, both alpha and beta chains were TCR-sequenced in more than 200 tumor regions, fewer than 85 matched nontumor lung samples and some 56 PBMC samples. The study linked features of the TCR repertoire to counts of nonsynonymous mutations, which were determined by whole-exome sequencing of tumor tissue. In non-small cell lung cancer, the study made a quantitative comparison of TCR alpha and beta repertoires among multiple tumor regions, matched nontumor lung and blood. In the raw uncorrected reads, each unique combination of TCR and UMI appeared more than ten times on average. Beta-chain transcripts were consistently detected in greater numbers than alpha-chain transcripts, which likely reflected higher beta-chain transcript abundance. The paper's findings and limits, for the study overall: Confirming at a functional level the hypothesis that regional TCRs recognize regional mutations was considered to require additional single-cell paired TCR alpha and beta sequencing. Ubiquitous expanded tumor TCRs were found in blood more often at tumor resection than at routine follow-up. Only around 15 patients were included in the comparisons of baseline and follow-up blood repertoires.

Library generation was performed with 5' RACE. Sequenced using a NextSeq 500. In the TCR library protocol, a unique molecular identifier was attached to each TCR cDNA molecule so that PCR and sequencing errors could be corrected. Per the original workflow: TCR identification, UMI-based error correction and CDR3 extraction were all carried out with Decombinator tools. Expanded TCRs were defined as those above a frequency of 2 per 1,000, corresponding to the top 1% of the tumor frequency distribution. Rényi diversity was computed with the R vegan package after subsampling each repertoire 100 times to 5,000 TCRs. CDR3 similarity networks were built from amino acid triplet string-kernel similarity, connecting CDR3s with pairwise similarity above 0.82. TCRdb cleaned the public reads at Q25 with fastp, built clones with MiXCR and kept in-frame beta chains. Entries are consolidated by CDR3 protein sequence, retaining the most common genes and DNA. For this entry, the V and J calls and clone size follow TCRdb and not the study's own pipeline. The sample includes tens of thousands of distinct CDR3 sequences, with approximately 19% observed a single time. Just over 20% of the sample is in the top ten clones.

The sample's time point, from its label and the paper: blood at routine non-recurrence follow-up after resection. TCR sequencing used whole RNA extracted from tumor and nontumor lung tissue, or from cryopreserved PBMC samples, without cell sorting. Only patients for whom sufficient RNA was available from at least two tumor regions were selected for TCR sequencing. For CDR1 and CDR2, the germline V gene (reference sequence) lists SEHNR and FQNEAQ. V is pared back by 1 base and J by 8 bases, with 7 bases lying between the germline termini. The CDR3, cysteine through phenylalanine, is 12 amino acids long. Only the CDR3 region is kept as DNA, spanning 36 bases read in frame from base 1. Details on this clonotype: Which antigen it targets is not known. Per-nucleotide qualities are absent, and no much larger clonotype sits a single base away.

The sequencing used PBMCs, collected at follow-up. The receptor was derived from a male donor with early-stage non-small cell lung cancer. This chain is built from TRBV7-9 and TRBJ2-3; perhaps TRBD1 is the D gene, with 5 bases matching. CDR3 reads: CASSLVGVTQYF. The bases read TGTGCCAGCAGCTTAGTAGGGGTTACGCAGTATTTT. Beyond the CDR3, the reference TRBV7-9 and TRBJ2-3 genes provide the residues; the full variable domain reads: DTGVSQNPRHKITKRGQNVTFRCDPISEHNRLYWYRQTLGQGPEFLTYFQNEAQLEKSRLLSDRFSAERPKGSFSTLEIQRTEQGDSAMYLCASSLVGVTQYFGPGTRLTVL.